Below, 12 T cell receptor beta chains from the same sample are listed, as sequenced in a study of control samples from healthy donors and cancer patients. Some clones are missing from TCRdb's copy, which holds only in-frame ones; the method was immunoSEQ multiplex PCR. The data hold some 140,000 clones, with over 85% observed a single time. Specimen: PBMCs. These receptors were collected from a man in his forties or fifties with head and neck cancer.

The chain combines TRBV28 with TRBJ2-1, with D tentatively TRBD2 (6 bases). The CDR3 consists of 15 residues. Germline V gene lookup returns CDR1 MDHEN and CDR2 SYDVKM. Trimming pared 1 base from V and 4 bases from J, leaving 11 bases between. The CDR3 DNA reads TGTGCCAGCAGTTTATCGGGGGAGGAGTACAATGAGCAGTTCTTC. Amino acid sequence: CASSLSGEEYNEQFF. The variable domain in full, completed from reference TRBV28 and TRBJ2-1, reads DVKVTQSSRYLVKRTGEKVFLECVQDMDHENMFWYRQDPGLGLRLIYFSYDVKMKEKGDIPEGYSVSREKKERFSLILESASTNQTSMYLCASSLSGEEYNEQFFGPGTRLTVL.

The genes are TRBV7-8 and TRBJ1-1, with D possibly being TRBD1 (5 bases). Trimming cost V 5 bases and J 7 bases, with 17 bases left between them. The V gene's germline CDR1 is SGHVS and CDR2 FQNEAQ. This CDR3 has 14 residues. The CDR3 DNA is TGTGCCAGCAGCGCCTTTCTCGTGGGGCTTGAAGCTTTCTTT. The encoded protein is CASSAFLVGLEAFF.

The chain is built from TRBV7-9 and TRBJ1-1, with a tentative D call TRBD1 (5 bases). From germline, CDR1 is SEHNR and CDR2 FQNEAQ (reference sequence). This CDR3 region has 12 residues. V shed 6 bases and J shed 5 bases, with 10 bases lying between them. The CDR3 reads CASSRPGTEAFF. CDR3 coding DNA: TGTGCCAGCAGTAGGCCAGGGACTGAAGCTTTCTTT.

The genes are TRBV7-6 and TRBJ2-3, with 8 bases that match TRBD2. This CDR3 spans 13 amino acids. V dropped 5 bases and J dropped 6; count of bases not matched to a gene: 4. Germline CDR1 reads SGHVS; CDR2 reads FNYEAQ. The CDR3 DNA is TGTGCCAGCAGCGCCCGACTAGCGGATACGCAGTATTTT. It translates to CASSARLADTQYF. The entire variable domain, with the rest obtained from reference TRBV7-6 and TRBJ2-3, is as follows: GAGVSQSPRYKVTKRGQDVALRCDPISGHVSLYWYRQALGQGPEFLTYFNYEAQQDKSGLPNDRFSAERPEGSISTLTIQRTEQRDSAMYRCASSARLADTQYFGPGTRLTVL.

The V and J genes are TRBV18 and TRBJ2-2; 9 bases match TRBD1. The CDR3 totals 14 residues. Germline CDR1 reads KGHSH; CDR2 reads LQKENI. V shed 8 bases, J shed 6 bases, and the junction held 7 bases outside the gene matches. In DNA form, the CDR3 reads TGTGCCAGCCTCCGGGACAGGGCGTCCGGGGAGCTGTTTTTT. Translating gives CASLRDRASGELFF.

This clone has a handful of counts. The DNA for the CDR3 is TGTGCCAGCAGGTTTGACAGCACAGATACGCAGTATTTT. Residues: CASRFDSTDTQYF. This chain connects TRBV6-5 to TRBJ2-3; D is unresolved. CDR1 and CDR2 from the germline V gene are MNHEY and SVGAGI. Trimming took off 6 bases at V and 0 bases at J, with 7 bases between the two ends. This CDR3 spans 13 amino acids.

The CDR3 sequence: CASRPGLGTGSPLHF. For the CDR3, the DNA is TGTGCCAGCAGGCCAGGCCTGGGAACAGGCTCACCCCTCCACTTT. The rearrangement uses TRBV2 and TRBJ1-6, with D maybe TRBD1 (5 bases). Germline-derived CDR1 and CDR2 are SNHLY and FYNNEI. V was shortened by 6 bases and J by 10 bases, with 19 bases between the two germline ends. The CDR3 sequence is 15 residues long. Drawing the rest from reference TRBV2 and TRBJ1-6, the complete variable domain is EPEVTQTPSHQVTQMGQEVILRCVPISNHLYFYWYRQILGQKVEFLVSFYNNEISEKSEIFDDQFSVERPDGSNFTLKIRSTKLEDSAMYFCASRPGLGTGSPLHFGNGTRLTVT.

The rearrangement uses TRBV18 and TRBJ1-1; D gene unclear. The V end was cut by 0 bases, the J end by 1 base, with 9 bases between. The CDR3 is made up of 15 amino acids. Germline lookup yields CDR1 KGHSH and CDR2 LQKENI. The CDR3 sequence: CASSPPVVGNTEAFF. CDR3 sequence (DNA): TGTGCCAGCTCACCACCGGTAGTTGGGAACACTGAAGCTTTCTTT.

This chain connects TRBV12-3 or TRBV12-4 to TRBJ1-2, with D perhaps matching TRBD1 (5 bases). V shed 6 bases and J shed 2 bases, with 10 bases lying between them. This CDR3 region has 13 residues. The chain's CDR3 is CASSRQTNYGYTF. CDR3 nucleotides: TGTGCCAGCAGCCGACAGACAAACTATGGCTACACCTTC.

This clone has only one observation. The CDR3 DNA reads TGTGCCATCAGTCCCTCAGACAGGGGAGGGGAGACCCAGTACTTC. Amino acids: CAISPSDRGGETQYF. This rearrangement joins TRBV10-3 to TRBJ2-5; perhaps TRBD1 as D (8 bases). V gave up 5 bases and J gave up 5 bases, with 18 bases separating them. Germline values: CDR1 ENHRY, CDR2 SYGVKD. This CDR3 spans 15 amino acids.

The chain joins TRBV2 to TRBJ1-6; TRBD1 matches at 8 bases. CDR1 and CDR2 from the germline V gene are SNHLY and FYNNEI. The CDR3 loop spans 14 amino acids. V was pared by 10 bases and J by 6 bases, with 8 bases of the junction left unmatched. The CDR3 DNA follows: TGTGCCAATAGGATTGACAGGGGTAATTCACCCCTCCACTTT. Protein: CANRIDRGNSPLHF.

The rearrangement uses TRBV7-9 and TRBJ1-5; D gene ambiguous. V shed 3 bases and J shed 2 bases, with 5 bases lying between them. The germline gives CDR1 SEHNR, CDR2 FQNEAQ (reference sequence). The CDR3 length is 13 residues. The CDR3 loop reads CASSLDGNQPQHF. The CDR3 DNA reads TGTGCCAGCAGCTTGGACGGCAATCAGCCCCAGCATTTT.